This T cell receptor (beta chain) is from a study of T cells after yellow fever vaccination. This clonotype was observed a handful of times. It was through 5'RACE template switching that TCR cDNA was made, with a universal primer site and UMIs added. One entry per CDR3 protein, called by TCRdb with MiXCR from the 5' RACE reads. Of a few hundred thousand distinct CDR3 sequences listed, about 6.6% are singletons. This CDR3 has 13 amino acids. Germline CDR1 SGDLS, CDR2 YYNGEE. V was shortened by 0 bases and J by 2 bases, with 4 bases between the two germline ends. The TCR sequence derives from a man aged 18 to 29 who received the YFV17D yellow fever vaccine. The sequencing used PBMCs, collected roughly seven weeks after the first yellow fever vaccination. This sequence joins TRBV9 and TRBJ2-3; D remains unclear. CDR3 in DNA: TGTGCCAGCAGCGTAGGACCCACAGATACGCAGTATTTT. Its translation is CASSVGPTDTQYF.